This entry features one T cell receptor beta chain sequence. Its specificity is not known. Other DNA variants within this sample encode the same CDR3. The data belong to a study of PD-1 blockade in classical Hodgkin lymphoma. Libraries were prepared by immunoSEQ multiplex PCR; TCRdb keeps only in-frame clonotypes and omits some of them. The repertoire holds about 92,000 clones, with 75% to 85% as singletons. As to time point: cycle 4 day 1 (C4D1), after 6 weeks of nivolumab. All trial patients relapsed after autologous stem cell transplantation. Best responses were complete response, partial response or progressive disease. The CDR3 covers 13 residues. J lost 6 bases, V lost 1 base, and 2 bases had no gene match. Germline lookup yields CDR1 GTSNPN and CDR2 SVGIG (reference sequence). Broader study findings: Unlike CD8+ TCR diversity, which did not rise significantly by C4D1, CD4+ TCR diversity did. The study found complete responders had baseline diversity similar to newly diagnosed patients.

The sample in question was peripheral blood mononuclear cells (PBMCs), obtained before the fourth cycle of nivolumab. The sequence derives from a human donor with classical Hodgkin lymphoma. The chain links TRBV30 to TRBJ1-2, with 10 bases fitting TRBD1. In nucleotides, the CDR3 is TGTGCCTGGAGTGCCGGGACAGGGGATGGCTACACCTTC. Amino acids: CAWSAGTGDGYTF.